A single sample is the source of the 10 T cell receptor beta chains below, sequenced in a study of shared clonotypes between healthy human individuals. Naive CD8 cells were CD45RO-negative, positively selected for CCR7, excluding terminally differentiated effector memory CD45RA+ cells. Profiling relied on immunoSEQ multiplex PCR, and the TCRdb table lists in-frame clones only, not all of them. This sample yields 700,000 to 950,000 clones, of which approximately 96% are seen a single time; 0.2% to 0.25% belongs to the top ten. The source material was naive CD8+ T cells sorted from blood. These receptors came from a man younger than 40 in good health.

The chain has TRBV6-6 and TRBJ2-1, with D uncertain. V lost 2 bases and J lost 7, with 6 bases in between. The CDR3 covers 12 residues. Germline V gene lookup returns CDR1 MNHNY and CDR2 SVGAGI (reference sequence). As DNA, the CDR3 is TGTGCCAGCAGTTACGCTAGAAATGAGCAGTTCTTC. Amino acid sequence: CASSYARNEQFF.

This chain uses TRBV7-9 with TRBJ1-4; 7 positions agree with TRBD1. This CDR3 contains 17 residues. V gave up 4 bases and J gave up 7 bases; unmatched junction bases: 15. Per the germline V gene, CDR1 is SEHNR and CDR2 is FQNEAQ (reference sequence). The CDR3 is CASSSNRVGQEIEKLFF. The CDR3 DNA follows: TGTGCCAGCAGCTCCAATAGGGTAGGACAGGAGATTGAAAAACTGTTTTTT.

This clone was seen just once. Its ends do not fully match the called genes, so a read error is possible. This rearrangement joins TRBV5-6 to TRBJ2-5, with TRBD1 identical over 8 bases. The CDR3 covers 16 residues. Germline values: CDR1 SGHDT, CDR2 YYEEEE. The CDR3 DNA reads TGTGCCAGCAGCACTGAGACAGGGGCCGGGCAAGGGACCCAGTACTTC. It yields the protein CASSTETGAGQGTQYF.

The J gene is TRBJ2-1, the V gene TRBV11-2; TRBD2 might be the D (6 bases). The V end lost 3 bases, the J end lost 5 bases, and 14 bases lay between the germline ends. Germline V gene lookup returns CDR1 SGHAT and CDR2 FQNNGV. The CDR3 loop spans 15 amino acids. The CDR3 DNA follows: TGTGCCAGCAGCTTTTCGGCGGGAATGAACAATGAGCAGTTCTTC. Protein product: CASSFSAGMNNEQFF.

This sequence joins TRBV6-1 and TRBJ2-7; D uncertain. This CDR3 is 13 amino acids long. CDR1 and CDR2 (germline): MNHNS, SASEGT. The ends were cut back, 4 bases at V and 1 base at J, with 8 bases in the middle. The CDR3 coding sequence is TGTGCCAGCAGTGGCCTAGTATCCTACGAGCAGTACTTC. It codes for CASSGLVSYEQYF.

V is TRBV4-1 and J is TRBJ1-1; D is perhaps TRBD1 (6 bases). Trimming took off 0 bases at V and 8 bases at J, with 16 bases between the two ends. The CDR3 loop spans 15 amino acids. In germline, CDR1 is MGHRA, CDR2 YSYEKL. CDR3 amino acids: CASSQDGRGRTEAFF. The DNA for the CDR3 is TGCGCCAGCAGCCAAGATGGGAGGGGGAGGACCGAAGCTTTCTTT.

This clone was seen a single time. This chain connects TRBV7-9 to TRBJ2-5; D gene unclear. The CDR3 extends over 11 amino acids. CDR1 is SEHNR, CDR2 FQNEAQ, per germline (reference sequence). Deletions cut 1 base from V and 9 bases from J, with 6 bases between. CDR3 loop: CASSLEHSQYF. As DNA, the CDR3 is TGTGCCAGCAGCTTAGAGCATTCCCAGTACTTC.

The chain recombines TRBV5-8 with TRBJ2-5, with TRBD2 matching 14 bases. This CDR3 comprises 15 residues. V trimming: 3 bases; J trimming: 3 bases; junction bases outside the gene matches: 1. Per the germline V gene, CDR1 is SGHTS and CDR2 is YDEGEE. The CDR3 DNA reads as TGTGCCAGCAGCTCGGGACTAGCGGGAGAAGAGACCCAGTACTTC. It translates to CASSSGLAGEETQYF.

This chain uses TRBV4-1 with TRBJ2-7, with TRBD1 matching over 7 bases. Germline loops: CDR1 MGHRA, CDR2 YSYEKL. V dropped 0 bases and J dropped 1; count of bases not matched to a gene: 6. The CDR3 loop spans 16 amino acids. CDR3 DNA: TGCGCCAGCAGCCAAGAAGACAGGGTACCGTCCTACGAGCAGTACTTC. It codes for CASSQEDRVPSYEQYF.

CDR3 region: CSVLTGQGDEQYF. CDR3 DNA sequence: TGCAGCGTTCTCACGGGACAGGGCGACGAGCAGTACTTC. This chain joins TRBV29-1 and TRBJ2-7; 9 nucleotides match TRBD1. Losses at the gene ends were 5 bases for V and 5 bases for J; bases not matched to a gene: 7. Germline CDR1 and CDR2: SQVTM and ANQGSEA. The length of the CDR3 is 13 residues.